A single sample is the source of the 30 T cell receptor beta chains below, sequenced in a study of molecular identifiers for immune sequencing clone quantification. TCRdb ran MiXCR on the PCR reads and lists one entry per CDR3 protein. This sample carries tens of thousands of distinct CDR3 sequences, around 23% of them seen once, and the ten largest clones take approximately 0.99%. Material: naive CD8+ T cells from blood, with Jurkat cell RNA spiked in. Subset meaning: FACS-sorted CD8+CD4-CCR7+CD45RA+ naive T cells. These receptors originate from a human donor in good health. Some libraries in this study had Jurkat cell RNA spiked in.

This clonotype has ten or more counts. The rearrangement joins TRBV7-9 to TRBJ2-7, with 9 nucleotides matching TRBD1. This CDR3 has 15 residues. In germline, CDR1 is SEHNR, CDR2 FQNEAQ (reference sequence). With V trimmed by 3 bases and J by 4 bases, 7 bases remained unmatched. The chain's CDR3 is CASSFPGQGGYEQYF. The CDR3 DNA reads TGTGCCAGCAGCTTTCCGGGACAGGGCGGGTACGAGCAGTACTTC.

The sample holds many counts of this clonotype. V and J are TRBV4-3 and TRBJ2-7, with D possibly being TRBD2 (6 bases). Germline V gene lookup returns CDR1 LGHNA and CDR2 YSLEER. V was pared by 0 bases and J by 0 bases, with 9 bases between. CDR3 length equals 15 residues. CDR3 in amino acids: CASSQDRGVSYEQYF. The DNA of the CDR3 is TGCGCCAGCAGCCAAGACCGCGGGGTCTCCTACGAGCAGTACTTC.

This clonotype showed up just a few times. The V gene is TRBV4-1, the J gene TRBJ1-5; TRBD1 might be the D (6 bases). Trimming pared 1 base from V and 4 bases from J, leaving 20 bases between. Germline CDR1 MGHRA, CDR2 YSYEKL. CDR3 size: 18 residues. CDR3 bases: TGCGCCAGCAGCCAAGTCCTCCGGGGGCGCTCCCTTAATCAGCCCCAGCATTTT. This sequence encodes CASSQVLRGRSLNQPQHF.

This clonotype was picked up a small number of times. This chain connects TRBV6-6 to TRBJ2-5, with 10 bases aligning to TRBD1. Germline CDR1 and CDR2: MNHNY and SVGAGI (reference sequence). This CDR3 has 18 amino acids. V gave up 2 bases and J gave up 1 base; unmatched junction bases: 10. This CDR3 is CASSYAAAGTGVQETQYF. CDR3 DNA: TGTGCCAGCAGTTACGCGGCTGCGGGGACAGGGGTCCAAGAGACCCAGTACTTC.

This clonotype was recorded a few times. The gene calls are TRBV27 and TRBJ2-7; 9 positions agree with TRBD1. With 7 bases clipped from V and 4 bases from J, the junction kept 8 bases outside the gene matches. The CDR3 runs to 14 residues. Germline CDR1 MNHEY, CDR2 SMNVEV (reference sequence). CDR3 protein: CASKLGQGIYEQYF. CDR3 in DNA: TGTGCCAGCAAACTGGGACAGGGTATTTACGAGCAGTACTTC.

This clonotype was recorded many times. V usage is TRBV12-3 or TRBV12-4 and J usage is TRBJ2-7; D uncertain. Trimming removed 6 bases from V and 3 bases from J, with 12 bases in between. This CDR3 comprises 13 residues. CDR3 nucleotide sequence: TGTGCCAGCAGCCCGGGCCGGCTCTACGAGCAGTACTTC. Its translation is CASSPGRLYEQYF.

Many counts were recorded for this clonotype. V gene TRBV24-1 combines with J gene TRBJ2-3; D uncertain. This CDR3 is 11 amino acids long. Germline loops: CDR1 KGHDR, CDR2 SFDVKD. V lost 1 base to trimming and J lost 13 bases, with 8 bases between them. In DNA, the CDR3 is TGTGCCACCAGTGATTTCGGCCGGAAGTATTTT. Translated: CATSDFGRKYF.

This clonotype has a count of ten or more. The V and J genes are TRBV7-2 and TRBJ2-2; D perhaps matches TRBD2 (6 bases). Per germline, CDR1 SGHTA and CDR2 FQGNSA. V was trimmed by 3 bases and J by 5 bases, leaving 7 bases between them. The CDR3 runs 13 residues. The DNA for the CDR3 is TGTGCCAGCAGCTTGGGAGGAACCGGGGAGCTGTTTTTT. This sequence encodes CASSLGGTGELFF.

This clonotype has a count of ten or more. This sequence joins TRBV7-6 and TRBJ1-4, with TRBD1 as a possible D gene (5 bases). Germline CDR1 and CDR2: SGHVS and FNYEAQ. Trimming pared 5 bases from V and 2 bases from J, leaving 12 bases between. The CDR3 sequence is 15 residues long. In DNA form, the CDR3 reads TGTGCCAGCAGCCCAGACGGGGGGACTAATGAAAAACTGTTTTTT. This sequence encodes CASSPDGGTNEKLFF.

This clonotype appeared many times. The chain has TRBV5-6 and TRBJ2-7, with D hard to call. This CDR3 has 17 amino acids. The germline V gene encodes CDR1 SGHDT and CDR2 YYEEEE. V lost 0 bases, J lost 1 base, and 17 bases lay in between. CDR3: CASSLVRESDRSYEQYF. The CDR3 bases are TGTGCCAGCAGCTTGGTGCGTGAGTCAGATCGATCCTACGAGCAGTACTTC.

This clonotype was counted at least ten times. The chain joins TRBV7-2 to TRBJ2-3, with 8 bases lining up with TRBD1. V lost 5 bases to trimming and J lost 3 bases; unmatched junction nucleotides: 7. The CDR3 length is 15 residues. Germline CDR1 is SGHTA and CDR2 is FQGNSA. The CDR3 sequence: CASSTQGAPTDTQYF. The CDR3 DNA reads as TGTGCCAGCAGCACCCAGGGGGCTCCAACAGATACGCAGTATTTT.

This clonotype was recorded many times. The chain carries TRBV27 and TRBJ1-5; no firm D call. Germline-derived CDR1 and CDR2 are MNHEY and SMNVEV (reference sequence). Trimming took off 5 bases at V and 4 bases at J, with 21 bases between the two ends. The CDR3 extends over 17 amino acids. The CDR3 sequence: CASSPTPGGAFNQPQHF. DNA of the CDR3: TGTGCCAGCAGTCCTACCCCGGGCGGCGCTTTTAATCAGCCCCAGCATTTT.

This clonotype was seen ten or more times. The V call is TRBV28, the J call TRBJ2-2, with TRBD2 matching over 9 bases. Germline CDR1 reads MDHEN; CDR2 reads SYDVKM. Unmatched junction bases numbered 11, after V lost 8 bases and J lost 4 bases. This CDR3 is 16 amino acids long. The CDR3 bases are TGTGCCAGCGGGGGGGCTAGCGGGATTTTCACCGGGGAGCTGTTTTTT. Protein product: CASGGASGIFTGELFF.

This clonotype occurred many times. The gene calls are TRBV29-1 and TRBJ2-7, with 12 bases matching TRBD2. The CDR3 loop spans 19 amino acids. The junction had 19 bases not matched to a gene; V was cut back by 5 bases and J by 2 bases. Germline loops: CDR1 SQVTM, CDR2 ANQGSEA. As DNA, the CDR3 is TGCAGCGTTTTCAAAACTTCTAGCGGGGGGGACCCGGGGCCCTACGAGCAGTACTTC. Protein sequence: CSVFKTSSGGDPGPYEQYF.

The chain employs TRBV7-9 and TRBJ2-5, with TRBD1 identical over 7 bases. V trimming: 6 bases; J trimming: 5 bases; junction bases outside the gene matches: 9. The CDR3 has 14 amino acids. Per germline, CDR1 SEHNR and CDR2 FQNEAQ (reference sequence). DNA for the CDR3: TGTGCCAGCAGTATCTCGACAGGGATCGAGACCCAGTACTTC. Translating gives CASSISTGIETQYF.

A word on this clonotype: One junction end disagrees with the germline gene, perhaps due to a read error. The rearrangement joins TRBV7-6 to TRBJ2-7, with D perhaps being TRBD1 or TRBD2 (6 bases each). The V gene's germline CDR1 is SGHVS and CDR2 FNYEAQ. There are 13 residues in the CDR3. The CDR3 nucleotides are TGTGCCGGCAGCTTAGTGGGGGCGGGGGAGCAGTACTTC. This sequence encodes CAGSLVGAGEQYF. Full variable domain (remainder filled in from reference TRBV7-6 and TRBJ2-7): GAGVSQSPRYKVTKRGQDVALRCDPISGHVSLYWYRQALGQGPEFLTYFNYEAQQDKSGLPNDRFSAERPEGSISTLTIQRTEQRDSAMYRCAGSLVGAGEQYFGPGTRLTVT.

This clonotype was picked up many times. The chain recombines TRBV14 with TRBJ2-7, with D perhaps TRBD2 (5 bases). The CDR3 has 15 residues. Germline-derived CDR1 and CDR2 are SGHDN and FVKESK. The ends were cut back, 4 bases at V and 5 bases at J, with 18 bases in the middle. This CDR3 is CASSPPAARAHEQYF. CDR3 DNA sequence: TGTGCCAGCAGCCCGCCCGCCGCGAGGGCCCACGAGCAGTACTTC.

This clonotype was seen many times. The CDR3, as DNA: TGTGCCAGCAGCTTGGACAGTCTGAACCAAGAGACCCAGTACTTC. Translating gives CASSLDSLNQETQYF. The V gene is TRBV5-4, the J gene TRBJ2-5; no clear D. V was cut by 0 bases and J by 0 bases, with 9 bases left in between. CDR1 and CDR2 from the germline V gene are SGHNT and YYREEE (reference sequence). The CDR3 covers 15 residues.

The table lists this clonotype with many counts. The chain joins TRBV19 to TRBJ2-2; possibly TRBD1 or TRBD2 for D (5 bases each). The germline V and J ends were trimmed by 6 bases and 8 bases, with 19 bases remaining between them. This CDR3 region has 15 residues. Germline V gene sequence: CDR1 LNHDA, CDR2 SQIVND (reference sequence). CDR3 DNA: TGTGCCAGTAGCCGAGGGACGCGGTCCTCTGGGGAGCTGTTTTTT. Translation gives CASSRGTRSSGELFF.

This clonotype came up many times. The rearrangement links TRBV6-5 to TRBJ2-7; D is perhaps TRBD2 (5 bases). The V and J ends lost 2 bases and 2 bases respectively, with 10 bases between them. The CDR3 is 14 amino acids. CDR1 MNHEY and CDR2 SVGAGI come from the germline V gene. This CDR3 is CASSYGLGAYEQYF. The CDR3 DNA is TGTGCCAGCAGTTACGGGCTGGGAGCCTACGAGCAGTACTTC.

In its sample, this clonotype was seen many times. The chain joins TRBV9 to TRBJ2-3, with D hard to call. This CDR3 is 15 amino acids long. Trimming removed 0 bases at V and 0 bases at J, with 8 bases between. The germline gives CDR1 SGDLS, CDR2 YYNGEE. The CDR3 coding sequence is TGTGCCAGCAGCGTAGGTGTCGGCAGCACAGATACGCAGTATTTT. Its translation: CASSVGVGSTDTQYF. Filled out from reference TRBV9 and TRBJ2-3, the complete variable domain reads DSGVTQTPKHLITATGQRVTLRCSPRSGDLSVYWYQQSLDQGLQFLIQYYNGEERAKGNILERFSAQQFPDLHSELNLSSLELGDSALYFCASSVGVGSTDTQYFGPGTRLTVL.

The chain carries TRBV12-3 or TRBV12-4 and TRBJ1-4; 11 bases line up with TRBD1. The CDR3 consists of 17 residues. V shed 0 bases and J 6 bases; nucleotides not matched to a gene: 6. The CDR3 bases are TGTGCCAGCAGTTTAGCGGCGGGACAGGGGGATTATGAAAAACTGTTTTTT. It translates to CASSLAAGQGDYEKLFF.

This clonotype appeared many times. V is TRBV7-2 and J is TRBJ2-1; 10 bases align to TRBD2. Germline values: CDR1 SGHTA, CDR2 FQGNSA. The CDR3 consists of 15 residues. V lost 3 bases to trimming and J lost 2 bases; unmatched junction nucleotides: 1. CDR3 bases: TGTGCCAGCAGCTTGAGCGGGGGGGCCTACAATGAGCAGTTCTTC. It yields the protein CASSLSGGAYNEQFF.

This clonotype appeared a few times. The V call is TRBV29-1, the J call TRBJ1-5; 9 bases agree with TRBD1. Per germline, CDR1 SQVTM and CDR2 ANQGSEA. Trimming removed 7 bases from V and 1 base from J; junction bases left unmatched: 11. This CDR3 spans 16 amino acids. CDR3 bases: TGCAGCGCTCCGGGACAGGGAGCCGACAGCAATCAGCCCCAGCATTTT. It encodes CSAPGQGADSNQPQHF.

This clonotype has ten or more counts. The chain recombines TRBV7-9 with TRBJ2-2, with no clear D. Germline V gives CDR1 SEHNR, CDR2 FQNEAQ (reference sequence). V shed 4 bases and J shed 4 bases, with 16 bases lying between them. There are 16 residues in the CDR3. CDR3 DNA: TGTGCCAGCAGCTCACCGGGCCTCGGTCTCACCGGGGAGCTGTTTTTT. Amino acids: CASSSPGLGLTGELFF.

This clonotype was seen ten or more times. The chain combines TRBV7-2 with TRBJ2-3, with a weak D call TRBD2 (7 bases). The V gene lost 2 bases and the J gene lost 2 bases, with 17 bases spanning the gap. The CDR3 has 17 residues. The germline V gene encodes CDR1 SGHTA and CDR2 FQGNSA. The CDR3 nucleotides are TGTGCCAGCAGCTTAAATGACTGGCGGGGGCCCACAGATACGCAGTATTTT. Translated: CASSLNDWRGPTDTQYF.

This clonotype was seen ten or more times. The J gene is TRBJ2-7, the V gene TRBV13, with D perhaps TRBD1 or TRBD2 (5 bases each). Trimming pared 4 bases from V and 4 bases from J, leaving 11 bases between. Germline V gene sequence: CDR1 PRHDT, CDR2 FYEKMQ (reference sequence). The CDR3 consists of 13 residues. In DNA, the CDR3 is TGTGCCAGCAGCTCCCGGGACGGGTACGAGCAGTACTTC. Amino acids: CASSSRDGYEQYF.

This clonotype has more than one count but fewer than ten. The chain carries TRBV4-3 and TRBJ2-2; a possible D gene is TRBD1 (6 bases). V lost 4 bases and J 7 bases, leaving 13 bases between the germline ends. CDR3 size: 14 residues. CDR1 and CDR2 (germline): LGHNA, YSLEER. CDR3 residues: CASSRDTPGGELFF. The CDR3 DNA follows: TGCGCCAGCAGCCGGGACACCCCGGGCGGGGAGCTGTTTTTT.

Only a few counts were recorded for this clonotype. The V call is TRBV7-6, the J call TRBJ2-7; D unresolved. V was cut by 3 bases and J by 0 bases, with 6 bases left in between. Germline V lookup: CDR1 SGHVS, CDR2 FNYEAQ. This CDR3 spans 13 amino acids. CDR3 sequence reads: CASSLRFSYEQYF. CDR3 bases: TGTGCCAGCAGCTTGCGCTTCTCCTACGAGCAGTACTTC.

The chain links TRBV20-1 to TRBJ2-1, with D perhaps TRBD2 (5 bases). Trimming left V 6 bases short and J 8 bases short, with 20 bases between. The CDR3 contains 14 residues. Germline V gene lookup returns CDR1 DFQATT and CDR2 SNEGSKA (reference sequence). CDR3 amino acids: CSAKGGLSIHEQFF. The CDR3 DNA follows: TGCAGTGCCAAGGGCGGACTGAGCATCCATGAGCAGTTCTTC.